Listed below are T cell receptor beta chains from one sample, sequenced in a study of blood T cell repertoires in COVID-19. TCRdb's copy holds only in-frame clones and misses some; the assay was immunoSEQ multiplex PCR. Among roughly 230,000 clones listed, 80% to 85% were seen once. Input material: peripheral blood. These receptors were collected from a man between 40 and 49 years old with acute or convalescent COVID-19. Both conserved end residues are part of each CDR3. The D gene is left open where the match is weak. Only part of the rows carry a size: once, few, many, or a class if the clone is expanded.

abundance,d_gene,j_gene,v_gene,CDR3aa,CDR3nt
-,TRBD2,TRBJ2-7,TRBV7-2,CASSFVAGVYEQYF,TGTGCCAGCAGCTTCGTAGCGGGAGTCTACGAGCAGTACTTC
-,-,TRBJ2-1,TRBV30,CAWSATSRLSLISYNEQFF,TGTGCCTGGAGTGCTACGTCAAGACTAAGCCTAATCTCCTACAATGAGCAGTTCTTC
-,-,TRBJ1-6,TRBV5-1,CASSLRTGRDSPLHF,TGCGCCAGCAGCTTGCGCACAGGGAGAGATTCACCCCTCCACTTT
-,-,TRBJ2-3,TRBV5-4,CASSFYASTDTQYF,TGTGCCAGCAGCTTCTACGCTAGCACAGATACGCAGTATTTT
-,-,TRBJ2-2,TRBV30,CAWSIQPTGELFF,TGTGCCTGGAGTATACAACCCACCGGGGAGCTGTTTTTT
-,TRBD1,TRBJ2-3,TRBV5-4,CASSLWFGRDRGHDTQYF,TGTGCCAGCAGCTTGTGGTTCGGCCGGGACAGGGGGCACGATACGCAGTATTTT
-,-,TRBJ2-7,TRBV6-1,CASSEGGSPFYEQYF,TGTGCCAGCAGTGAAGGTGGCAGTCCCTTCTACGAGCAGTACTTC
once,TRBD2,TRBJ2-5,TRBV12-5,CASGLVRDGRAPGRETQYF,TGTGCTAGTGGTTTGGTACGGGACGGGAGGGCCCCCGGCCGGGAGACCCAGTACTTC
few,-,TRBJ2-1,TRBV10-3,CAISESFGGVNEQFF,TGTGCCATCAGTGAGTCCTTCGGAGGGGTCAATGAGCAGTTCTTC
-,-,TRBJ1-1,TRBV27,CASSPRLQTGTEAFF,TGTGCCAGCAGTCCACGTCTCCAGACGGGCACTGAAGCTTTCTTT
-,-,TRBJ1-3,TRBV3-1/TRBV3-2,CASSQIHHPSGNTIYF,TGTGCCAGCAGCCAAATACACCACCCCTCTGGAAACACCATATATTTT
-,TRBD1,TRBJ2-4,TRBV10-3,CAISAGQGPVIQYF,TGTGCCATCAGTGCCGGACAGGGTCCCGTCATTCAGTACTTC